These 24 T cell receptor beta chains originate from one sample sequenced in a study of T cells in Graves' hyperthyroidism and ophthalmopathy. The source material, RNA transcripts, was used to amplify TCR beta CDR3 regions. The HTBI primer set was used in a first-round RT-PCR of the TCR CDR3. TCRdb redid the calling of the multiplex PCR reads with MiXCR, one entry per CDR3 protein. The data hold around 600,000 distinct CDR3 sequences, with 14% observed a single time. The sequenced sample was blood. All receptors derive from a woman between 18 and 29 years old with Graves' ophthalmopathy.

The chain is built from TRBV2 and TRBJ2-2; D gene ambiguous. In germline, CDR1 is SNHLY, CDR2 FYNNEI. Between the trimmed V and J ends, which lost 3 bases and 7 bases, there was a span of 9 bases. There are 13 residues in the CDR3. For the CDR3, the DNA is TGTGCCAGCAGTGAGGCGTTAATCGGGGAGCTGTTTTTT. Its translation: CASSEALIGELFF.

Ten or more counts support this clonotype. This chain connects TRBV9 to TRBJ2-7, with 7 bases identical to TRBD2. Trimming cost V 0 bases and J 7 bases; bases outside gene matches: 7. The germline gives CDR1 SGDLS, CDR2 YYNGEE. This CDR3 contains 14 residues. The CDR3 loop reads CASSVAGSGVEQYF. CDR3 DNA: TGTGCCAGCAGCGTAGCAGGGAGCGGGGTGGAGCAGTACTTC.

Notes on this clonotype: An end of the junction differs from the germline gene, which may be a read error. The CDR3 loop is CASSPLTSERAGNTDTQYF. The CDR3 nucleotides read TGTGCTAGCAGCCCGTTGACTAGCGAGAGGGCCGGGAACACAGATACGCAGTATTTT. V and J are TRBV7-2 and TRBJ2-3, with 8 bases aligning to TRBD2. Germline-derived CDR1 and CDR2 are SGHTA and FQGNSA. The CDR3 is 19 residues long.

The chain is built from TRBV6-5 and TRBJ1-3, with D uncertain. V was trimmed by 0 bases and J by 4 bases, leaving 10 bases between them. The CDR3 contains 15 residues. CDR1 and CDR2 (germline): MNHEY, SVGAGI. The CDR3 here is CASSYSTKWGNTIYF. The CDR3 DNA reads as TGTGCCAGCAGTTACTCTACGAAATGGGGAAACACCATATATTTT.

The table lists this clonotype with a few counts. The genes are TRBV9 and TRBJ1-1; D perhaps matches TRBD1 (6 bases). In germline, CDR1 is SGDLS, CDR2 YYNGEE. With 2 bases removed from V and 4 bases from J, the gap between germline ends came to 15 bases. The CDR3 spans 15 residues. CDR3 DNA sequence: TGTGCCAGCAGCGTTGAAGGGGGGTTTGGCACTGAAGCTTTCTTT. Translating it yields CASSVEGGFGTEAFF. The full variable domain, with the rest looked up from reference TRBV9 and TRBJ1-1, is DSGVTQTPKHLITATGQRVTLRCSPRSGDLSVYWYQQSLDQGLQFLIQYYNGEERAKGNILERFSAQQFPDLHSELNLSSLELGDSALYFCASSVEGGFGTEAFFGQGTRLTVV.

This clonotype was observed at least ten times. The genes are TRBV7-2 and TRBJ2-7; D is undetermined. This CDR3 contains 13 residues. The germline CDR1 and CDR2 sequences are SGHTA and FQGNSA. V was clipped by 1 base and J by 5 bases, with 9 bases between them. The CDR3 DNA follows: TGTGCCAGCAGCTTAGGACCATGGGACGAGCAGTACTTC. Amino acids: CASSLGPWDEQYF.

The CDR3 nucleotides read TGTGCCAGCAGCAGCGCCCCGAACACCGAGCAGTACTTC. This gives the protein CASSSAPNTEQYF. V usage is TRBV12-3 or TRBV12-4 and J usage is TRBJ2-7; D not certain. The CDR3 runs to 13 residues. V lost 6 bases and J 6 bases, leaving 15 bases between the germline ends.

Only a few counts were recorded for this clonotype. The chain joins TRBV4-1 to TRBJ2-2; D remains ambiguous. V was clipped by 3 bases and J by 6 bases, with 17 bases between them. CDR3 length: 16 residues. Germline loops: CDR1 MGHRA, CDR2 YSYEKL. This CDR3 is CASSHDPVGRAGELFF. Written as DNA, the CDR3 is TGCGCCAGCAGCCACGACCCTGTAGGAAGGGCCGGGGAGCTGTTTTTT.

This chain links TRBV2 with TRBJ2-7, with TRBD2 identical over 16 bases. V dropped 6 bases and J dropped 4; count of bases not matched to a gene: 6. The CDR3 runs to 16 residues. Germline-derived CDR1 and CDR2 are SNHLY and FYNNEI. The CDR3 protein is CASREGTSGRGYEQYF. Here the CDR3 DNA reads TGTGCCAGCAGGGAGGGGACTAGCGGGAGGGGATACGAGCAGTACTTC.

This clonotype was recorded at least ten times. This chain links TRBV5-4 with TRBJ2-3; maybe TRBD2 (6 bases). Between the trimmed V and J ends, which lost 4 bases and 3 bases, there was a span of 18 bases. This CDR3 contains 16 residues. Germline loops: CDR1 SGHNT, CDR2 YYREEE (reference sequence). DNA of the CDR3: TGTGCCAGCAGCCTTCAATCGGGAGTAAGGACAGATACGCAGTATTTT. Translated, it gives CASSLQSGVRTDTQYF. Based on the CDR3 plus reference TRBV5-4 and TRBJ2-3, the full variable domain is ETGVTQSPTHLIKTRGQQVTLRCSSQSGHNTVSWYQQALGQGPQFIFQYYREEENGRGNFPPRFSGLQFPNYSSELNVNALELDDSALYLCASSLQSGVRTDTQYFGPGTRLTVL.

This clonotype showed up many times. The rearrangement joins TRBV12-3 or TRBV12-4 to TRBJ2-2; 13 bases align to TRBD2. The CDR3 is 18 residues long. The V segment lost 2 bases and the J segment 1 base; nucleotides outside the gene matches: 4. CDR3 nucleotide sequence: TGTGCCAGCAGTTTAATGAGACTAGCGGGAGGGAACACCGGGGAGCTGTTTTTT. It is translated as CASSLMRLAGGNTGELFF.

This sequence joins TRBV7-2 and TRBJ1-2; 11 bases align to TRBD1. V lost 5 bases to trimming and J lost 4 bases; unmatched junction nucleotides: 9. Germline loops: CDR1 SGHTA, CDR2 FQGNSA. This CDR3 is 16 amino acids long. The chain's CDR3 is CASSPTWGTGGYGYTF. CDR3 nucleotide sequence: TGTGCCAGCAGCCCTACGTGGGGGACAGGGGGCTATGGCTACACCTTC.

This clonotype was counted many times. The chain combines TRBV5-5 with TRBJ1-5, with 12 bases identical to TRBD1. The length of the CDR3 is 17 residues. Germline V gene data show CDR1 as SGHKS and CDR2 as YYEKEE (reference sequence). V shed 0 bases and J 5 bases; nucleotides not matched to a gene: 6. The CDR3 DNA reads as TGTGCCAGCAGCTTGGCCCCCGGGACAGGGGGCGATCAGCCCCAGCATTTT. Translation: CASSLAPGTGGDQPQHF.

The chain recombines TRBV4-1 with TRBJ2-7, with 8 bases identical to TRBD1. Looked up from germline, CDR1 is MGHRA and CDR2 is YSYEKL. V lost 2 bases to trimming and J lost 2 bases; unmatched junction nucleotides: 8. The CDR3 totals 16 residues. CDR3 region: CASSQKRDRKTYEQYF. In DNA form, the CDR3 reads TGCGCCAGCAGCCAAAAACGGGACAGGAAAACCTACGAGCAGTACTTC.

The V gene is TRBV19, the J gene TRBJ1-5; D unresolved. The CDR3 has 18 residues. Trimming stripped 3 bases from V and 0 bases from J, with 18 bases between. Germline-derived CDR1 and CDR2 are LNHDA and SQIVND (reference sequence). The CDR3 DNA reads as TGTGCCAGTAGTATGCGACCGGGAATGGAGGGTAGCAATCAGCCCCAGCATTTT. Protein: CASSMRPGMEGSNQPQHF.

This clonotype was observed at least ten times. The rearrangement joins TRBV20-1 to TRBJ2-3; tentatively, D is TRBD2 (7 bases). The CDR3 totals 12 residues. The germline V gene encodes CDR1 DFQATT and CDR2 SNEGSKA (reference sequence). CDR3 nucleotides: TGCAGGGGGGGGGGCAGCACAGATACGCAGTATTTT. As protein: CRGGGSTDTQYF.

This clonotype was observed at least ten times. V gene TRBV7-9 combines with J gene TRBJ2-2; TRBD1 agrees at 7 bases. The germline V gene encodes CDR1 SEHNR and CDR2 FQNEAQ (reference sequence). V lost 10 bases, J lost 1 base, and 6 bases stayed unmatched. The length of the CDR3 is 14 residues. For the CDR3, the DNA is TGTGCCATACCGAGACAGGGGAACACCGGGGAGCTGTTTTTT. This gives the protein CAIPRQGNTGELFF.

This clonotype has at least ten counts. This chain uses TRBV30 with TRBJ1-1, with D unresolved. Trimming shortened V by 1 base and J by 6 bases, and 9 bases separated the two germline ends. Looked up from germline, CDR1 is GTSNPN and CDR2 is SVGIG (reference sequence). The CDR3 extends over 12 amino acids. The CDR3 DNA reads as TGTGCCTGGAGTGACAGCCTGGCTGAAGCTTTCTTT. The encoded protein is CAWSDSLAEAFF.

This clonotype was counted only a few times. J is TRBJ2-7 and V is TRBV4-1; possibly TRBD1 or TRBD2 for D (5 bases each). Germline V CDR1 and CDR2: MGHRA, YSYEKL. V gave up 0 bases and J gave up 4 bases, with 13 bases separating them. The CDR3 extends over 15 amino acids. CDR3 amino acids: CASSQDRRGEYEQYF. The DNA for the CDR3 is TGCGCCAGCAGCCAAGATCGACGGGGCGAGTACGAGCAGTACTTC.

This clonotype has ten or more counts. DNA of the CDR3: TGTGCCAGCTCTAACCAAGAGACCCAGTACTTC. Translation gives CASSNQETQYF. The V and J genes are TRBV18 and TRBJ2-5; no definite D call. CDR3 length equals 11 residues. The germline V and J ends were trimmed by 6 bases and 0 bases, with 2 bases remaining between them. The germline CDR1 and CDR2 sequences are KGHSH and LQKENI. Supplemented by reference TRBV18 and TRBJ2-5, the full variable domain reads NAGVMQNPRHLVRRRGQEARLRCSPMKGHSHVYWYRQLPEEGLKFMVYLQKENIIDESGMPKERFSAEFPKEGPSILRIQQVVRGDSAAYFCASSNQETQYFGPGTRLLVL.

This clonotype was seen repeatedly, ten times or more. The CDR3 nucleotides read TGTGCCAGCACCTCAAGTGGGACCTACGAGCAGTACTTC. It translates to CASTSSGTYEQYF. The rearrangement joins TRBV7-8 to TRBJ2-7; D gene unclear. V lost 7 bases and J lost 2, with 12 bases in between. The CDR3 is made up of 13 amino acids. CDR1 and CDR2 from the germline V gene are SGHVS and FQNEAQ. Looking up the rest from reference TRBV7-8 and TRBJ2-7 gives the full variable domain: GAGVSQSPRYKVAKRGQDVALRCDPISGHVSLFWYQQALGQGPEFLTYFQNEAQLDKSGLPSDRFFAERPEGSVSTLKIQRTQQEDSAVYLCASTSSGTYEQYFGPGTRLTVT.

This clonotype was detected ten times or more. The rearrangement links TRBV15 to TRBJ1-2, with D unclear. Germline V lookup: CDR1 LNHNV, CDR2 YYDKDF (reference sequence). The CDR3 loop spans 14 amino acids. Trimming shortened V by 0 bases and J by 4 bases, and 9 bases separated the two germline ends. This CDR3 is CATSRDRGAYGYTF. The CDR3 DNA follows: TGTGCCACCAGCAGAGATCGAGGAGCCTATGGCTACACCTTC.

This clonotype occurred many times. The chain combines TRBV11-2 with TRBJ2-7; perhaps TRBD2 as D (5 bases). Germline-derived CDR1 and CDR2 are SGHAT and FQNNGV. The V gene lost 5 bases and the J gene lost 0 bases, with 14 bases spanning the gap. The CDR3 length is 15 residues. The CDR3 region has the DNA TGTGCCAGCAGCGGGCTCGTGGGGAGCTCCTACGAGCAGTACTTC. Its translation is CASSGLVGSSYEQYF. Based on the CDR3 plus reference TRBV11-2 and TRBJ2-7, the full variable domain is EAGVAQSPRYKIIEKRQSVAFWCNPISGHATLYWYQQILGQGPKLLIQFQNNGVVDDSQLPKDRFSAERLKGVDSTLKIQPAKLEDSAVYLCASSGLVGSSYEQYFGPGTRLTVT.

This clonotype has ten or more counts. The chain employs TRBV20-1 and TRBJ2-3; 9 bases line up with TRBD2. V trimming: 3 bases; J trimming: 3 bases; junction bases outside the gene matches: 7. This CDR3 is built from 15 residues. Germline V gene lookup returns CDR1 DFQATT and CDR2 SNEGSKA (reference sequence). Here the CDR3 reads CSARALAGKTDTQYF. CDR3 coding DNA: TGCAGTGCTAGGGCCCTAGCGGGGAAAACAGATACGCAGTATTTT.